This TCR beta chain comes out of a study of cytomegalovirus exposure and HLA in healthy donors. In the PCR, 60 Vbeta and 13 Jbeta primers were used. Some clones are missing from TCRdb's copy, which holds only in-frame ones; the method was immunoSEQ multiplex PCR. The data contain over 150,000 clones, around four fifths of them seen just once; the ten biggest clones take up around a tenth. CDR1 is SEHNR and CDR2 is FQNEAQ in the germline V gene (reference sequence). The CDR3 is made up of 14 amino acids. With 4 bases removed from V and 2 bases from J, the gap between germline ends came to 12 bases. Sequenced: PBMCs. This chain links TRBV7-9 with TRBJ2-7, with a weak D call TRBD2 (5 bases). This sequence originates from a man aged 45 to 65 in good health and CMV-seropositive. CDR3 in DNA: TGTGCCAGCAGCTCGACGGGGTTTGCCTACGAGCAGTACTTC. Translation: CASSSTGFAYEQYF.